One sample yielded the 5 T cell receptor beta chains listed below, sequenced in a study of blood T cell repertoires in COVID-19. Assay: immunoSEQ multiplex PCR; the TCRdb copy retains only in-frame clones and omits some. The data show roughly 250,000 clones, 70% to 85% seen once. Sequencing was carried out using peripheral blood. Source of these receptors: a human donor with COVID-19, enrolled during active disease. The donor label of this sample is uncertain.

The chain joins TRBV10-2 to TRBJ2-3, with a weak D call TRBD2 (5 bases). The V and J ends lost 2 bases and 1 base respectively, with 10 bases between them. The CDR3 contains 15 residues. Per germline, CDR1 WSHSY and CDR2 SAAADI. The DNA for the CDR3 is TGCGCCAGCAGTGAGCGTCTAGCCGGCACAGATACGCAGTATTTT. It translates to CASSERLAGTDTQYF.

This clone was picked up one time. The gene calls are TRBV7-9 and TRBJ1-4, with 8 bases aligning to TRBD1. V dropped 5 bases and J dropped 5; count of bases not matched to a gene: 4. Germline CDR1 and CDR2: SEHNR and FQNEAQ (reference sequence). There are 14 residues in the CDR3. CDR3 DNA: TGTGCCAGCAGCCCCGACAGGGGAAATGAAAAACTGTTTTTT. Protein sequence: CASSPDRGNEKLFF. Based on the CDR3 plus reference TRBV7-9 and TRBJ1-4, the full variable domain is DTGVSQNPRHKITKRGQNVTFRCDPISEHNRLYWYRQTLGQGPEFLTYFQNEAQLEKSRLLSDRFSAERPKGSFSTLEIQRTEQGDSAMYLCASSPDRGNEKLFFGSGTQLSVL.

This chain uses TRBV24-1 with TRBJ2-3; D remains ambiguous. V was shortened by 5 bases and J by 1 base, with 6 bases between the two germline ends. CDR1 KGHDR and CDR2 SFDVKD come from the germline V gene. This CDR3 has 13 residues. In DNA form, the CDR3 reads TGTGCCACCAGTGGCACAGGCACAGATACGCAGTATTTT. Translated, it gives CATSGTGTDTQYF.

This chain connects TRBV6-5 to TRBJ2-2; 8 nucleotides align to TRBD1. The trim removed 6 bases at V and 4 bases at J, leaving 1 base unmatched. In germline, CDR1 is MNHEY, CDR2 SVGAGI. The CDR3 sequence is 13 residues long. The CDR3 reads CASSRGPTGELFF. The CDR3 nucleotides read TGTGCCAGCAGCAGGGGGCCCACCGGGGAGCTGTTTTTT.

This chain links TRBV30 with TRBJ1-1; D is ambiguous. Trimming took 5 bases from V and 2 from J, leaving 9 bases between them. CDR1 is GTSNPN and CDR2 is SVGIG in the germline V gene (reference sequence). The CDR3 loop spans 12 amino acids. The CDR3 spells CAWFRDNTEAFF. The CDR3 region has the DNA TGTGCCTGGTTTCGGGATAACACTGAAGCTTTCTTT.